This T cell receptor (beta chain) was recorded in a study of immune evolution from preneoplasia to lung adenocarcinoma. Points on this clone: Its antigen remains unknown.

Each case's diagnosis was confirmed by two pathologists on H&E. Nucleic acids came from premalignant or tumor cells enriched by macro-dissection. General study points: Later-stage lesions seemingly showed higher T cell density and diversity than normal lung. Normal lung had the highest top T cell clone frequencies.

Method: immunoSEQ multiplex PCR; TCRdb's copy keeps in-frame clones and lacks some. The table includes about 40,000 clones, under 85% detected once. Trimming left V 7 bases short and J 7 bases short, with 13 bases between. From germline, CDR1 is SNHLY and CDR2 FYNNEI. CDR3 length equals 13 residues. This sequence joins TRBV2 and TRBJ1-4, with D perhaps matching TRBD1 (5 bases). The TCR originated in a person between 60 and 70 years old with lung adenocarcinoma. The sequenced sample was FFPE invasive lung adenocarcinoma tissue. The chain's CDR3 is CASINPGTEKLFF. CDR3 nucleotide sequence: TGTGCCAGCATCAATCCGGGGACTGAAAAACTGTTTTTT.